Listed below are T cell receptor beta chains from one sample, sequenced in a study of blood T cells in healthy people across ages. MiXCR was run by TCRdb on the 5' RACE reads, yielding one entry per CDR3 protein. The sample includes around 800,000 distinct CDR3 sequences, about 48% of them seen just once. The specimen sequenced was blood. The receptors derive from an older man in good health. CDR3s include the opening cysteine and the closing phenylalanine or tryptophan. D genes are given only for firm matches. Part of the rows lack a size; the others show once, few, many or a class for expanded clones.

v_gene	d_gene	j_gene	abundance	CDR3nt	CDR3aa
TRBV6-2/TRBV6-3	.	TRBJ2-7	.	TGTGCCAGCAGCCGGACCGGGAAGGTAGCCTACGAGCAGTACTTC	CASSRTGKVAYEQYF
TRBV3-1	.	TRBJ2-5	many	TGTGCCAGCAGCCAAGAGACCCAGTACTTC	CASSQETQYF
TRBV24-1	.	TRBJ2-3	.	TGTGCCACCAGTCCCTCGGGCTGGGGGCTGTTTCTAGATACGCAGTATTTT	CATSPSGWGLFLDTQYF
TRBV12-3/TRBV12-4	.	TRBJ2-2	.	TGTGCCAGCAGTGTATTCGCGAACACCGGGGAGCTGTTTTTT	CASSVFANTGELFF
TRBV4-2	.	TRBJ2-7	few	TGTGCCAGCAGCCCCCTTAGGGGGGCGATGAACGAGCAGTACTTC	CASSPLRGAMNEQYF
TRBV29-1	.	TRBJ2-7	many	TGCAGCGTTGAATCCAGAGCGGACTCCTACGAGCAGTACTTC	CSVESRADSYEQYF
TRBV7-6	.	TRBJ2-7	.	TGTGCCAGCAGCTTTGCGGCTAGCGCCAGCCCCTACGAGCAGTACTTC	CASSFAASASPYEQYF
TRBV15	TRBD2	TRBJ2-3	.	TGTGCCACCAGCCCCCGCAGGACTAGCGGGAGCTCCAGAGACGCGTATTTT	CATSPRRTSGSSRDAYF
TRBV29-1	.	TRBJ1-1	.	TGCAGCGTTGTCGGGCACCTAGACACTGAAGCTTTCTTT	CSVVGHLDTEAFF
TRBV6-1	TRBD1	TRBJ2-7	.	TGTGCCAGCAGTGAACCGGGACAGGGGGCTTACGAGCAGTACTTC	CASSEPGQGAYEQYF